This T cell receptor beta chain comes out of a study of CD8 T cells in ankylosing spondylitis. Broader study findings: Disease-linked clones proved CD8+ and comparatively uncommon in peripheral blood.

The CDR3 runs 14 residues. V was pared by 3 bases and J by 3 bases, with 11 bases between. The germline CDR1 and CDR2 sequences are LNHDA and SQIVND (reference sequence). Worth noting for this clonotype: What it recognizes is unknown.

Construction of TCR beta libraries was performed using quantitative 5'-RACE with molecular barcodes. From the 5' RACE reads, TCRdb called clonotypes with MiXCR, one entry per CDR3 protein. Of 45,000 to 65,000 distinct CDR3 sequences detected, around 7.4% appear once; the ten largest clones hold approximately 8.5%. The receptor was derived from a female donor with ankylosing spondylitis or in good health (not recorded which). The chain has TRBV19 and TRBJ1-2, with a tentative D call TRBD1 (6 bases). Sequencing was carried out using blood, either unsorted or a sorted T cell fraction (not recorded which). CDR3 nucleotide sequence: TGTGCCAGTAGTATTCCCGGGACATACTATGGCTACACCTTC. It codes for CASSIPGTYYGYTF.